Shown below are 32 T cell receptor beta chains from a single sample sequenced in a study of blood T cell repertoires in COVID-19. Clones were sequenced by immunoSEQ multiplex PCR, and TCRdb holds only the in-frame ones, with some missing. The repertoire consists of hundreds of thousands of clones, with approximately 80% occurring once and the leading ten covering 9.6%. The specimen was peripheral blood. Source of these receptors: an elderly woman with acute or convalescent COVID-19.

V gene TRBV28 combines with J gene TRBJ1-5; D is undetermined. The CDR3 is 15 amino acids. The V gene's germline CDR1 is MDHEN and CDR2 SYDVKM. V was clipped by 6 bases and J by 7 bases, with 19 bases between them. The CDR3 nucleotides are TGTGCCAGCAGCCCTATAGAGGGAATGAAGCAGCCCCAGCATTTT. As protein: CASSPIEGMKQPQHF. The full variable domain, its missing parts supplied by reference TRBV28 and TRBJ1-5, is DVKVTQSSRYLVKRTGEKVFLECVQDMDHENMFWYRQDPGLGLRLIYFSYDVKMKEKGDIPEGYSVSREKKERFSLILESASTNQTSMYLCASSPIEGMKQPQHFGDGTRLSIL.

In the case of this clone: Other DNA sequences within the sample encode an identical CDR3. The chain links TRBV3-1 (or the pseudogene TRBV3-2) to TRBJ2-5, with 14 bases identical to TRBD2. With 4 bases clipped from V and 2 bases from J, the junction kept 3 bases outside the gene matches. CDR1 is LGHDT and CDR2 is YNNKEL in the germline V gene (reference sequence). CDR3 length: 16 amino acids. The CDR3 sequence is CASSRRTSGGQETQYF. In DNA form, the CDR3 reads TGTGCCAGCAGCCGCCGGACTAGCGGGGGGCAAGAGACCCAGTACTTC.

V and J are TRBV5-8 and TRBJ2-1, with 7 bases fitting TRBD2. Unmatched junction bases numbered 8, after V lost 4 bases and J lost 1 base. CDR1 and CDR2 (germline): SGHTS, YDEGEE. The CDR3 extends over 16 amino acids. The CDR3 sequence: CASSLWGGNSYNEQFF. CDR3 DNA sequence: TGTGCCAGCAGCCTGTGGGGGGGTAATTCCTACAATGAGCAGTTCTTC.

The chain couples TRBV5-5 to TRBJ1-5; D gene uncertain. Trimming cost V 0 bases and J 0 bases, with 7 bases left between them. Germline V CDR1 and CDR2: SGHKS, YYEKEE (reference sequence). This CDR3 contains 15 residues. The CDR3 spells CASSLAGGSNQPQHF. The CDR3 coding sequence is TGTGCCAGCAGCTTGGCCGGAGGTAGCAATCAGCCCCAGCATTTT.

V is TRBV12-3 or TRBV12-4 and J is TRBJ1-4; the D gene is possibly TRBD1 (5 bases). The CDR3 spans 13 residues. V shed 8 bases and J shed 8 bases, with 15 bases lying between them. The CDR3: CASSLWGTEKLFF. For the CDR3, the DNA is TGTGCCAGCTCACTTTGGGGCACAGAAAAACTGTTTTTT.

This chain joins TRBV2 and TRBJ1-1; tentative D call: TRBD1 (6 bases). This CDR3 is built from 15 residues. The germline V and J ends were trimmed by 7 bases and 1 base, with 16 bases remaining between them. Germline CDR1 and CDR2: SNHLY and FYNNEI. The CDR3 loop reads CASTVRGHSNTEAFF. In DNA, the CDR3 is TGTGCCAGCACCGTTAGGGGACATTCGAACACTGAAGCTTTCTTT.

Only one count was recorded for this clone. The chain links TRBV30 to TRBJ2-7; 8 bases fit TRBD1. The germline V gene encodes CDR1 GTSNPN and CDR2 SVGIG (reference sequence). J lost 0 bases, V lost 1 base, and 8 bases had no gene match. The CDR3 runs 16 residues. The CDR3 region is CAWSGLGDRSSYEQYF. The CDR3 DNA reads TGTGCCTGGAGTGGTTTGGGGGACAGGAGCTCCTACGAGCAGTACTTC.

The chain joins TRBV2 to TRBJ1-3; D gene uncertain. This CDR3 is 13 amino acids long. The germline V and J ends were trimmed by 2 bases and 3 bases, with 5 bases remaining between them. Germline values: CDR1 SNHLY, CDR2 FYNNEI. CDR3 region: CASSEQVGNTIYF. In DNA, the CDR3 is TGTGCCAGCAGTGAACAGGTTGGAAACACCATATATTTT.

The chain couples TRBV28 to TRBJ1-5; possible D gene TRBD1, 5 bases. The CDR3 totals 14 residues. Between the trimmed V and J ends, which lost 2 bases and 5 bases, there was a span of 10 bases. Germline V CDR1 and CDR2: MDHEN, SYDVKM. In DNA form, the CDR3 reads TGTGCCAGCAGTTTACTTACGGGGGATCAGCCCCAGCATTTT. It codes for CASSLLTGDQPQHF.

The chain uses TRBV5-1 and TRBJ2-2, with TRBD1 matching 10 bases. CDR1 is SGHRS and CDR2 is YFSETQ in the germline V gene. CDR3 length: 14 amino acids. V lost 4 bases to trimming and J lost 7 bases; unmatched junction nucleotides: 4. In DNA, the CDR3 is TGCGCCAGCAGCGCGGGACAGGGGTACGGGGAGCTGTTTTTT. Amino acids: CASSAGQGYGELFF.

A single count supports this clone. V and J are TRBV5-4 and TRBJ2-5; TRBD2 might be the D (5 bases). The germline gives CDR1 SGHNT, CDR2 YYREEE (reference sequence). The ends were cut back, 3 bases at V and 5 bases at J, with 5 bases in the middle. The CDR3 length is 11 residues. CDR3 bases: TGTGCCAGCAGCTGGAGGGAGACCCAGTACTTC. The encoded protein is CASSWRETQYF.

This clone is a singleton in its sample. The chain couples TRBV27 to TRBJ2-2; 8 positions agree with TRBD1. Germline CDR1 is MNHEY and CDR2 is SMNVEV (reference sequence). The CDR3 spans 15 residues. With V trimmed by 6 bases and J by 4 bases, 7 bases remained unmatched. CDR3 coding DNA: TGTGCCAGCAGCAGATGGACAGGGACCACCGGGGAGCTGTTTTTT. Encoded protein: CASSRWTGTTGELFF.

The chain uses TRBV5-1 and TRBJ1-4, with TRBD1 matching 9 bases. Per germline, CDR1 SGHRS and CDR2 YFSETQ. The CDR3 covers 17 residues. The J segment lost 4 bases and the V segment lost 0 bases, leaving 7 bases of the junction unmatched. Written as DNA, the CDR3 is TGCGCCAGCAGCTTGGAGGGGACAGGGAATTTTAATGAAAAACTGTTTTTT. This encodes CASSLEGTGNFNEKLFF. The full variable domain, in which reference TRBV5-1 and TRBJ1-4 provide the parts outside the CDR3, is KAGVTQTPRYLIKTRGQQVTLSCSPISGHRSVSWYQQTPGQGLQFLFEYFSETQRNKGNFPGRFSGRQFSNSRSEMNVSTLELGDSALYLCASSLEGTGNFNEKLFFGSGTQLSVL.

The CDR3, as DNA: TGTGCCACCGAGTCGGGGGGCCGGGGCGAGCAGTACTTC. This codes for CATESGGRGEQYF. This rearrangement joins TRBV19 to TRBJ2-7; TRBD2 might be the D (7 bases). V was pared by 10 bases and J by 6 bases, with 19 bases between. CDR3 size: 13 residues. Germline values: CDR1 LNHDA, CDR2 SQIVND (reference sequence).

This chain connects TRBV28 to TRBJ1-4; D is uncertain. The CDR3 has 15 amino acids. Germline CDR1 and CDR2: MDHEN and SYDVKM. V was shortened by 5 bases and J by 7 bases, with 17 bases between the two germline ends. CDR3 amino acids: CASSPDRELGEKLFF. The CDR3 nucleotides are TGTGCCAGCAGTCCCGACCGGGAGCTCGGTGAAAAACTGTTTTTT.

The rearrangement uses TRBV20-1 and TRBJ1-2; D uncertain. The CDR3 covers 11 residues. The V gene's germline CDR1 is DFQATT and CDR2 SNEGSKA (reference sequence). V was cut by 6 bases and J by 11 bases, with 16 bases left in between. Here the CDR3 reads CSAPGERRYTF. DNA for the CDR3: TGCAGTGCCCCCGGCGAAAGGCGGTACACCTTC.

V usage is TRBV6-1 and J usage is TRBJ1-5, with 7 nucleotides matching TRBD1. Germline V gives CDR1 MNHNS, CDR2 SASEGT. With 4 bases clipped from V and 2 bases from J, the junction kept 8 bases outside the gene matches. The CDR3 runs to 16 residues. The CDR3 nucleotides read TGTGCCAGCAGTGGGGGGACAGCCCTGGGCAATCAGCCCCAGCATTTT. This gives the protein CASSGGTALGNQPQHF.

This chain joins TRBV2 and TRBJ1-6; TRBD1 matches at 9 bases. Trimming took 6 bases from V and 7 from J; bases not matched to a gene: 10. The CDR3 length is 16 residues. Per the germline V gene, CDR1 is SNHLY and CDR2 is FYNNEI. CDR3 amino acids: CASSKTRDRGNSPLHF. Written as DNA, the CDR3 is TGTGCCAGCAGCAAAACCCGCGACAGGGGGAATTCACCCCTCCACTTT.

This sequence joins TRBV7-9 and TRBJ2-1; TRBD1 aligns across 9 bases. With 0 bases clipped from V and 2 bases from J, the junction kept 2 bases outside the gene matches. This CDR3 has 16 amino acids. Germline values: CDR1 SEHNR, CDR2 FQNEAQ (reference sequence). The CDR3 loop reads CASSLAGQGAYNEQFF. For the CDR3, the DNA is TGTGCCAGCAGCTTAGCGGGACAGGGTGCCTACAATGAGCAGTTCTTC.

The chain recombines TRBV19 with TRBJ2-2; 7 nucleotides line up with TRBD1. The V gene's germline CDR1 is LNHDA and CDR2 SQIVND (reference sequence). J gave up 3 bases and V 7 bases, and 5 bases lay outside the gene matches. The CDR3 consists of 14 residues. CDR3 nucleotides: TGTGCCAGTAATGACAGGGTTGACACCGGGGAGCTGTTTTTT. Its protein is CASNDRVDTGELFF.

The count of this clone is one. The chain joins TRBV6-1 to TRBJ1-5, with D possibly being TRBD1 (6 bases). The germline V gene encodes CDR1 MNHNS and CDR2 SASEGT. Trimming left V 0 bases short and J 0 bases short, with 9 bases between. This CDR3 region has 16 residues. DNA for the CDR3: TGTGCCAGCAGTGAAGCTGCAGGGGTTAGCAATCAGCCCCAGCATTTT. The encoded protein is CASSEAAGVSNQPQHF.

The V gene is TRBV11-3, the J gene TRBJ2-3; 13 bases map to TRBD2. This CDR3 is 17 amino acids long. With V trimmed by 5 bases and J by 2 bases, 7 bases remained unmatched. Germline V gives CDR1 SGHNT, CDR2 YENEEA. In nucleotides, the CDR3 is TGTGCCAGCAGCCTTGGGACTAGCGGGGAGCTCACAGATACGCAGTATTTT. Protein: CASSLGTSGELTDTQYF.

This sequence joins TRBV4-2 and TRBJ2-5, with D tentatively TRBD1 (5 bases). The CDR3 is 15 residues long. Germline V gives CDR1 LGHNA, CDR2 YNFKEQ. Trimming took off 0 bases at V and 2 bases at J, with 10 bases between the two ends. Here the CDR3 reads CASSQEGAEQETQYF. The DNA of the CDR3 is TGTGCCAGCAGCCAAGAAGGGGCGGAACAAGAGACCCAGTACTTC.

V gene TRBV29-1 combines with J gene TRBJ2-3; 8 bases are shared with TRBD2. The CDR3 length is 14 residues. Trimming removed 6 bases from V and 2 bases from J; junction bases left unmatched: 7. Germline CDR1 reads SQVTM; CDR2 reads ANQGSEA. CDR3 DNA: TGCAGCGTGGGAGCGGGGGACTACACAGATACGCAGTATTTT. Translation: CSVGAGDYTDTQYF.

The rearrangement uses TRBV5-1 and TRBJ2-1; 9 nucleotides agree with TRBD1. V lost 4 bases to trimming and J lost 4 bases; unmatched junction nucleotides: 9. CDR1 and CDR2 (germline): SGHRS, YFSETQ. This CDR3 has 16 amino acids. CDR3 residues: CASSTVTGGAYNEQFF. The CDR3 region has the DNA TGCGCCAGCAGCACCGTCACAGGGGGCGCGTACAATGAGCAGTTCTTC.

J is TRBJ2-7 and V is TRBV12-3 or TRBV12-4; D remains unclear. With 4 bases removed from V and 3 bases from J, the gap between germline ends came to 10 bases. The CDR3 totals 13 residues. DNA for the CDR3: TGTGCCAGCAGTTGGCAGGTAATCTACGAGCAGTACTTC. Its protein product is CASSWQVIYEQYF.

The chain is built from TRBV18 and TRBJ2-7; the D gene is possibly TRBD1 (6 bases). CDR1 is KGHSH, CDR2 LQKENI, per germline. The germline V and J ends were trimmed by 3 bases and 3 bases, with 27 bases remaining between them. The CDR3 contains 19 residues. DNA for the CDR3: TGTGCCAGCTCACCCTTATCCATAGGATCCGGGACATCATTCTACGAGCAGTACTTC. Translation: CASSPLSIGSGTSFYEQYF.

The chain combines TRBV24-1 with TRBJ2-5; TRBD1 matches at 9 bases. The CDR3 consists of 17 residues. V trimming: 3 bases; J trimming: 7 bases; junction bases outside the gene matches: 14. CDR1 is KGHDR, CDR2 SFDVKD, per germline. As DNA, the CDR3 is TGTGCCACCAGTGATCCAATTCCGGGACAGGGAATGGTGACCCAGTACTTC. As protein: CATSDPIPGQGMVTQYF.

This chain connects TRBV18 to TRBJ1-3; D unresolved. The V end was cut by 4 bases, the J end by 0 bases, with 13 bases between. CDR1 KGHSH and CDR2 LQKENI come from the germline V gene. There are 16 residues in the CDR3. The CDR3, as DNA: TGTGCCAGCTCACAGAACGTCAAGAGCTCTGGAAACACCATATATTTT. Translation: CASSQNVKSSGNTIYF.

V is TRBV2 and J is TRBJ1-1, with TRBD1 as a possible D gene (6 bases). Germline values: CDR1 SNHLY, CDR2 FYNNEI. Trimming cost V 1 base and J 4 bases, with 10 bases left between them. This CDR3 has 14 residues. CDR3 loop: CASSEEGVITEAFF. The CDR3 DNA is TGTGCCAGCAGTGAAGAGGGGGTTATCACTGAAGCTTTCTTT.

In DNA form, the CDR3 reads TGTGCCAGCAGCTTTTTTCCAGGGGATGCTGAAGCTTTCTTT. Translation gives CASSFFPGDAEAFF. This chain connects TRBV7-3 to TRBJ1-1, with D tentatively TRBD1 (6 bases). Trimming took 3 bases from V and 6 from J, leaving 14 bases between them. Germline lookup yields CDR1 SGHTA and CDR2 FQGTGA. This CDR3 is 14 amino acids long.

The chain carries TRBV23-1 and TRBJ1-1, with D unresolved. TRBV23-1 is an ORF, and what it does is uncertain. Trimming stripped 0 bases from V and 4 bases from J, with 12 bases between. The CDR3 is 15 amino acids. CDR3: CASSQSGRVSTEAFF. The CDR3 coding sequence is TGCGCCAGCAGTCAATCGGGGAGGGTGAGCACTGAAGCTTTCTTT.